The 14 T cell receptor beta chains reported below all come from one sample, sequenced in a study of T cell responses to AZD1222 COVID-19 vaccine. Produced via immunoSEQ multiplex PCR; TCRdb's table is partial and in-frame only. The sample records 130,000 to 150,000 clones, roughly 89% being singletons. The material sequenced was peripheral blood, taken on day 0 of AZD1222 vaccination. The receptors were gathered from an adult in good health.

The chain uses TRBV9 and TRBJ2-7; D is possibly TRBD1 (6 bases). The V gene lost 0 bases and the J gene lost 3 bases, with 16 bases spanning the gap. CDR1 is SGDLS and CDR2 is YYNGEE in the germline V gene. The CDR3 has 16 amino acids. The CDR3: CASSVAPTGTIYEQYF. The CDR3 nucleotides read TGTGCCAGCAGCGTAGCTCCGACAGGTACGATCTACGAGCAGTACTTC.

The rearrangement links TRBV6-5 to TRBJ2-1; TRBD1 might be the D (6 bases). The germline V and J ends were trimmed by 6 bases and 5 bases, with 8 bases remaining between them. Germline V CDR1 and CDR2: MNHEY, SVGAGI. The CDR3 spans 12 residues. In DNA, the CDR3 is TGTGCCAGCAGGGACAGCCACAATGAGCAGTTCTTC. Its translation: CASRDSHNEQFF.

The V and J genes are TRBV7-9 and TRBJ1-2; D gene unclear. The CDR3 is 13 amino acids. The V end lost 0 bases, the J end lost 5 bases, and 7 bases lay between the germline ends. The germline gives CDR1 SEHNR, CDR2 FQNEAQ (reference sequence). Written as DNA, the CDR3 is TGTGCCAGCAGCTTAGCGAACTCTTATGGCTACACCTTC. It specifies CASSLANSYGYTF. Together with reference TRBV7-9 and TRBJ1-2, the CDR3 gives the full variable domain: DTGVSQNPRHKITKRGQNVTFRCDPISEHNRLYWYRQTLGQGPEFLTYFQNEAQLEKSRLLSDRFSAERPKGSFSTLEIQRTEQGDSAMYLCASSLANSYGYTFGSGTRLTVV.

This clone was counted once. This chain joins TRBV6-1 and TRBJ1-2; D unclear. Per germline, CDR1 MNHNS and CDR2 SASEGT. V was cut by 0 bases and J by 5 bases, with 13 bases left in between. This CDR3 comprises 15 residues. The CDR3 spells CASSEAGVLRYGYTF. DNA of the CDR3: TGTGCCAGCAGTGAAGCCGGGGTACTACGATATGGCTACACCTTC.

The rearrangement joins TRBV24-1 to TRBJ2-5, with no clear D. V shed 1 base and J shed 2 bases, with 7 bases lying between them. This CDR3 spans 14 amino acids. The V gene's germline CDR1 is KGHDR and CDR2 SFDVKD. CDR3 sequence reads: CATSDFGGQETQYF. In DNA, the CDR3 is TGTGCCACCAGTGATTTTGGCGGACAAGAGACCCAGTACTTC.

Only one count was recorded for this clone. This rearrangement joins TRBV11-2 to TRBJ1-4; D is unclear. Per germline, CDR1 SGHAT and CDR2 FQNNGV. The CDR3 has 12 residues. Trimming removed 1 base from V and 9 bases from J, with 6 bases in between. The chain's CDR3 is CASSLVGKKLFF. The DNA for the CDR3 is TGTGCCAGCAGCTTAGTGGGAAAAAAACTGTTTTTT.

The gene calls are TRBV20-1 and TRBJ1-1; D possibly corresponds to TRBD1 (6 bases). V dropped 5 bases and J dropped 8 bases, with 12 bases sitting between them. The germline V gene has CDR1 DFQATT and CDR2 SNEGSKA (reference sequence). The CDR3 is 11 residues long. CDR3 sequence reads: CSAAPGQEAFF. The DNA for the CDR3 is TGCAGTGCTGCCCCGGGACAAGAAGCTTTCTTT.

This sequence joins TRBV11-2 and TRBJ2-5, with D possibly being TRBD1 or TRBD2 (5 bases each). Deletions cut 1 base from V and 6 bases from J, with 15 bases between. Germline V lookup: CDR1 SGHAT, CDR2 FQNNGV. CDR3 length: 15 amino acids. The CDR3 loop is CASSLVSSGTKTQYF. The CDR3 nucleotides are TGTGCCAGCAGCTTAGTCAGCTCGGGGACGAAGACCCAGTACTTC.

The genes are TRBV28 and TRBJ1-2; TRBD1 might be the D (6 bases). The CDR3 length is 15 residues. The germline V and J ends were trimmed by 4 bases and 3 bases, with 15 bases remaining between them. Germline assignment: CDR1 MDHEN and CDR2 SYDVKM. In DNA, the CDR3 is TGTGCCAGCAGTTCTAGACCGGGGGCAGACTATGGCTACACCTTC. Translating it yields CASSSRPGADYGYTF.

The chain couples TRBV4-1 to TRBJ1-3, with TRBD1 matching over 7 bases. The V and J ends lost 6 bases and 5 bases, in that order; junction bases with no gene match: 4. Germline values: CDR1 MGHRA, CDR2 YSYEKL. The CDR3 is 13 residues long. The CDR3: CASRGTDRNTIYF. In DNA, the CDR3 is TGCGCCAGCAGGGGGACAGACCGAAACACCATATATTTT.

The J gene is TRBJ2-1, the V gene TRBV7-9; perhaps TRBD1 as D (6 bases). The CDR3 has 15 amino acids. Germline assignment: CDR1 SEHNR and CDR2 FQNEAQ (reference sequence). V lost 8 bases and J lost 5, with 19 bases in between. Written as DNA, the CDR3 is TGTGCCAGCCGTAAGCAACAAACAGGGCACAATGAGCAGTTCTTC. Amino acid sequence: CASRKQQTGHNEQFF. The full variable domain, with the rest looked up from reference TRBV7-9 and TRBJ2-1, is DTGVSQNPRHKITKRGQNVTFRCDPISEHNRLYWYRQTLGQGPEFLTYFQNEAQLEKSRLLSDRFSAERPKGSFSTLEIQRTEQGDSAMYLCASRKQQTGHNEQFFGPGTRLTVL.

This clone was observed a single time. The gene calls are TRBV7-9 and TRBJ2-7; D is unclear. The CDR3 is 12 residues long. Per the germline V gene, CDR1 is SEHNR and CDR2 is FQNEAQ (reference sequence). V lost 3 bases and J 3 bases, leaving 6 bases between the germline ends. The CDR3 DNA reads as TGTGCCAGCAGCTTTTTAGGCTACGAGCAGTACTTC. It yields the protein CASSFLGYEQYF.

The chain joins TRBV30 to TRBJ2-1; D perhaps matches TRBD2 (7 bases). Trimming removed 5 bases at V and 3 bases at J, with 11 bases between. The CDR3 is 13 residues long. Germline-derived CDR1 and CDR2 are GTSNPN and SVGIG (reference sequence). CDR3 sequence: CAWGRDIYNEQFF. The CDR3 DNA reads as TGTGCCTGGGGGAGGGACATCTACAATGAGCAGTTCTTC.

The rearrangement uses TRBV5-5 and TRBJ1-6, with D unresolved. This CDR3 region has 15 residues. The V end lost 4 bases, the J end lost 7 bases, and 15 bases lay between the germline ends. Germline CDR1 reads SGHKS; CDR2 reads YYEKEE (reference sequence). The CDR3 spells CASSPLGSKNSPLHF. The CDR3 DNA reads as TGTGCCAGCAGCCCACTCGGTTCTAAGAATTCACCCCTCCACTTT.